The sequence of this T cell receptor (beta chain) was determined in a study of CD8+ T cells in alopecia areata. Overall study: The study gave tofacitinib for 6 to 18 months, then 6 months off drug. General study results and limits: Affected scalp, especially in alopecia totalis/universalis, had a higher clonality than normal scalp did. Among the cells sequenced in scalp samples are also the resident alphabeta T cells of normal skin.

This clone was counted a few times. Its antigen is still unknown. CDR1 is DFQATT and CDR2 is SNEGSKA in the germline V gene (reference sequence). V was clipped by 4 bases and J by 5 bases, with 3 bases between them. This CDR3 comprises 10 residues. Obtained from alopecia areata patients were lesional scalp punch biopsies along with peripheral blood. Investigators isolated RNA and reverse transcribed it into cDNA to act as the sequencing template. Sequenced by immunoSEQ multiplex PCR; TCRdb stores in-frame clones only, minus some. The sample holds about 180,000 clones, over 50% seen once. The V gene is TRBV20-1, the J gene TRBJ2-1; D call uncertain. The source material was CD4+ T cells sorted from blood, sampled at week 0. The receptor was isolated from a human donor with alopecia areata. DNA of the CDR3: TGCAGTGCTATCCACAATGAGCAGTTCTTC. It codes for CSAIHNEQFF.